This T cell receptor beta chain was retrieved from a study of blood T cell repertoires in COVID-19 (dated by TCRdb to about 2020). Broadly, across the study: Samples from collaborators originated in the United States, Italy and Spain and spanned both the acute and convalescent phases of COVID-19. The sample metadata nearly always contained a de-identified subject ID, COVID-19 status, age in years and sex. Samples were obtained from the ongoing ImmuneRACE study (first 160 participants) and from roughly 1,300 subjects provided by 6 global collaborators. The material from the prospective study consisted of cDNA or gDNA derived from T cells, B-cell-depleted T cells, or PBMCs. HLA class I and class II types, where available, came from metadata supplied by the sample provider rather than from assay-based typing. The repertoires were released in a freely available public database intended as a resource for research on the immune response to SARS-CoV-2. Deeply sampled blood TCRbeta repertoires from subjects exposed to, actively infected with, or recovered from COVID-19 were included in the dataset.

The research as a whole found: How much clinical and demographic metadata was included differed by source and by participant, and the metadata was provided uncurated.

V and J are trimmed by 6 bases and 1 base, and the gene matches miss 4 bases of the junction. CDR1 MDHEN and CDR2 SYDVKM are derived from the germline V gene. The CDR3, cysteine through phenylalanine, is 15 amino acids long. The kept DNA is CDR3 alone, 45 bases in frame from the first base. A remark on this clone: What antigen it recognizes has not been identified. Per-base quality was not reported, and no clone a single base away is much larger than it.

TCRbeta CDR3 regions were amplified from genomic DNA using the immunoSEQ Assay, a bias-controlled multiplex PCR. The source study handled its data this way. The number of nucleated cells in each sample was estimated by amplification of reference gene primers within the assay. To quantify the absolute abundance of each unique TCRbeta CDR3 rearrangement, sequence reads were collapsed and filtered. For each sample, productive Simpson clonality was calculated as the square root of Simpson's diversity index across productive rearrangements. TCRdb took this table from immuneACCESS and kept in-frame rearrangements with V and J called. Such tables lack part of the clones; where checked against another copy, unresolved V genes explain under half of the gap, and the rest is unexplained. The V and J calls and clone size come from that table; D and trimming were worked out from the DNA. For this sample the table gives 27,000 or so clones, of which roughly 91% were detected only once. 15% to 20% of the sample goes to the ten largest clones.

The collaborating institutions used their own protocols to collect whole blood in K2EDTA tubes. Collaborator samples were shipped for TCRbeta analysis as frozen whole blood, isolated PBMCs, or DNA extracted from either sample type. Input material: peripheral blood. The rearranged chain carries TRBV28 and TRBJ2-2, and 8 bases in between align with TRBD2. The sequence derives from a human donor with active COVID-19. The donor label of this sample is uncertain. This receptor has the CDR3 CASRPTSGNTGELFF. The nucleotide sequence reads TGTGCCAGCAGACCTACTAGCGGGAACACCGGGGAGCTGTTTTTT.